This is a list of T cell receptor beta chains from one sample in a study of T cell repertoires in cytomegalovirus infection. TCRdb recomputed calls from the reads with MiXCR, one row per CDR3 protein. Of more than 650,000 distinct CDR3 sequences listed, less than 40% were seen once; the top ten hold 2.5% to 3%. The sequenced material came from PBMCs. All receptors come from a human donor in good health (CMV status not recorded). Some clones in this sample may be carry-over from other donors' samples. Both conserved end residues are part of each CDR3. The D gene is left open where the match is weak. Clone size is given for some rows only: seen once, a few or many times, or a class if the clone is expanded.

d_call j_call v_call clone_size cdr3_aa cdr3_nt
- TRBJ1-5 TRBV4-1 many CASSHAAGDYQPQHF TGCGCCAGCAGCCATGCTGCAGGGGACTATCAGCCCCAGCATTTT
- TRBJ1-3 TRBV7-6 many CASSPQGPSGNTIYF TGTGCCAGCAGCCCACAGGGCCCCTCTGGAAACACCATATATTTT
- TRBJ2-3 TRBV7-9 - CASSHRPDTQYF TGTGCCAGCAGCCACCGGCCAGATACGCAGTATTTT
- TRBJ2-2 TRBV12-3/TRBV12-4 few CASSMNTGELFF TGTGCCAGCAGTATGAACACCGGGGAGCTGTTTTTT
TRBD1 TRBJ1-2 TRBV28 - CASSQYGQGRYYTF TGTGCCAGCAGCCAATATGGACAGGGGCGATACTACACCTTC
TRBD1 TRBJ2-1 TRBV4-2 - CASSQETGQSSYNEQFF TGTGCCAGCAGCCAAGAGACGGGACAGAGCTCCTACAATGAGCAGTTCTTC
TRBD1 TRBJ1-4 TRBV12-3/TRBV12-4 few CASTTGGREKLFF TGTGCCAGCACGACAGGGGGGCGGGAAAAACTGTTTTTT
- TRBJ1-3 TRBV7-2 - CASSLGFGRAGNTIYF TGTGCCAGCAGCTTAGGGTTTGGCAGGGCTGGAAACACCATATATTTT
TRBD1 TRBJ2-1 TRBV24-1 once CATSDTSGTGSNEQFF TGTGCCACCAGTGATACCTCCGGGACAGGGAGCAATGAGCAGTTCTTC
- TRBJ2-5 TRBV29-1 few CSVDTGIRGSRETQYF TGCAGCGTTGATACGGGGATTCGGGGCTCGCGGGAGACCCAGTACTTC
- TRBJ1-1 TRBV2 - CASTGNWNTEALF TGTGCCAGCACGGGTAACTGGAACACTGAAGCTTTGTTT
- TRBJ1-5 TRBV4-2 - CASSQDEGSNQPQHF TGTGCCAGCAGCCAAGATGAGGGGTCCAATCAGCCCCAGCATTTT
- TRBJ1-5 TRBV7-2 few CASSLEGTGNQPQHF TGTGCCAGCAGCTTAGAAGGGACGGGCAATCAGCCCCAGCATTTT
- TRBJ2-7 TRBV6-1 - CASSVLAWGKNEQYF TGTGCCAGCAGTGTCCTAGCGTGGGGAAAGAACGAGCAGTACTTC
- TRBJ2-3 TRBV19 - CASSILGAVTDTQYF TGTGCCAGTAGTATACTAGGGGCAGTCACAGATACGCAGTATTTT
- TRBJ1-1 TRBV20-1 - CSARPSPGGRRGAFF TGCAGTGCTAGACCCTCCCCCGGGGGCCGCCGGGGAGCTTTCTTT
TRBD1 TRBJ2-1 TRBV29-1 - CSVEGYYRGRSSYNEQFF TGCAGCGTTGAAGGATACTACAGGGGGAGAAGCTCCTACAATGAGCAGTTCTTC
TRBD2 TRBJ2-7 TRBV7-8 - CAAGGRRTDLSEQYF TGTGCCGCGGGGGGACGGAGGACAGACCTCTCCGAGCAGTACTTC
TRBD1 TRBJ1-1 TRBV7-2 many CASSVNRGTEAFF TGTGCCAGCAGCGTTAACAGGGGTACTGAAGCTTTCTTT
- TRBJ2-3 TRBV7-3 many CASSSPATDTQYF TGTGCCAGCAGCTCCCCGGCGACAGATACGCAGTATTTT
TRBD1 TRBJ2-7 TRBV23-1 few CASSPRQGEHEQYF TGCGCCAGCAGTCCGAGACAGGGGGAACACGAGCAGTACTTC
- TRBJ1-5 TRBV6-1 few CASSESPSQPQHF TGTGCCAGCAGTGAATCCCCGAGTCAGCCCCAGCATTTT